What follows is one TCR beta chain and its context. One base away lies a much larger clone, so this may be a sequencing read error. The sample originates from a study of T-cell memory formation after mild COVID-19. The wider study: TCR clusters were mostly donor specific.

TCRdb redid the calling of the 5' RACE reads with MiXCR, one entry per CDR3 protein. Of some 54,000 distinct CDR3 sequences detected, over 7.5% appear once; the ten largest clones hold more than 0.95%. The CDR3 consists of 14 residues. The germline CDR1 and CDR2 sequences are SGHRS and YFSETQ. Unmatched junction bases numbered 1, after V lost 3 bases and J lost 3 bases. Sample: PBMCs or a T cell subset sorted from them (not recorded which). The receptor comes from a man aged 18 to 35 who had mild COVID-19 (a few samples of this study predate the infection). Cell type and time point are not known. J is TRBJ1-2 and V is TRBV5-1, with 11 positions matching TRBD1. CDR3 in DNA: TGCGCCAGCAGCTCGGGACAGGGGGACTATGGCTACACCTTC. This codes for CASSSGQGDYGYTF.